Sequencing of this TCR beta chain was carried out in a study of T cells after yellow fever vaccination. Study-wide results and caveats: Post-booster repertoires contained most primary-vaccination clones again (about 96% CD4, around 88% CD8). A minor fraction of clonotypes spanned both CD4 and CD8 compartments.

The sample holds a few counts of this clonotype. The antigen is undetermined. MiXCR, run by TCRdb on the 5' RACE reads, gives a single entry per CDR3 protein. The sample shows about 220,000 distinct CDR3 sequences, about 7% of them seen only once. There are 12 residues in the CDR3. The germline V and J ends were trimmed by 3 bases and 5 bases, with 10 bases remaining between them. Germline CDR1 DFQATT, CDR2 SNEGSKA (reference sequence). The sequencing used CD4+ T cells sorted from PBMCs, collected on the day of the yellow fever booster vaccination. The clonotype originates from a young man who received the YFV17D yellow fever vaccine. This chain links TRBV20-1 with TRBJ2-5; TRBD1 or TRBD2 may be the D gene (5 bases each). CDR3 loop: CSASLGRETQYF. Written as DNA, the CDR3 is TGCAGTGCTAGTTTGGGACGGGAGACCCAGTACTTC.